This is a list of T cell receptor beta chains from one sample in a study of blood T cells in healthy people across ages. A single record per CDR3 protein comes from TCRdb applying MiXCR to the 5' RACE reads. The sample includes about 640,000 distinct CDR3 sequences, 58% of them seen just once. Sequenced input: blood. The source of these receptors is a man in his sixties in good health. The CDR3 runs from the conserved cysteine through the conserved F or W. D genes are given only for firm matches. The size entry is marked missing in some rows and otherwise reads once, few, many or a size class.

j_call	v_call	clone_size	d_call	cdr3_nt	cdr3_aa
TRBJ2-1	TRBV20-1	few	-	TGCAGTGCTAGAGATGCGGCGGGGAGCTCCTACAATGAGCAGTTCTTC	CSARDAAGSSYNEQFF
TRBJ1-2	TRBV12-3/TRBV12-4	few	TRBD1	TGTGCCAGCGGGGGGACAGGGCCTGGCTACACCTTC	CASGGTGPGYTF
TRBJ2-5	TRBV4-2	few	-	TGTGCCAGCAGCCAACCTAACCGGGACAACCAAGAGACCCAGTACTTC	CASSQPNRDNQETQYF
TRBJ1-1	TRBV20-1	-	-	TGCAGTGCTAGCCGGGGCCCGAACACTGAAGCTTTCTTT	CSASRGPNTEAFF
TRBJ2-4	TRBV3-1	-	TRBD2	TGTGCCAGCAGCCAAGATGTTATAGCGGGGGACATTCAGTACTTC	CASSQDVIAGDIQYF
TRBJ2-7	TRBV12-3/TRBV12-4	few	-	TGTGCCAGCAGTTTAGCGCTGGGATCCTACGAGCAGTACTTC	CASSLALGSYEQYF
TRBJ2-7	TRBV5-1	-	TRBD1	TGCGCCAGCAGCTACGGACAGGACTCCTACGAGCAGTACTTC	CASSYGQDSYEQYF
TRBJ2-5	TRBV12-3/TRBV12-4	-	TRBD2	TGTGCCAGCAGTTTTGCCCCTCGCGGGGGGGCCTCGGAGACCCAGTACTTC	CASSFAPRGGASETQYF
TRBJ2-5	TRBV5-1	-	-	TGCGCCAGCAGCTCCGGGACTGTAGAAGAGACCCAGTACTTC	CASSSGTVEETQYF
TRBJ1-1	TRBV5-4	-	-	TGTGCCAGCGGCTTCGGGTCAGGCACTGAAGCTTTCTTT	CASGFGSGTEAFF
TRBJ1-4	TRBV29-1	-	TRBD1	TGCAGCGTTGGGGCAGGGGGCTCTAATGAAAAACTGTTTTTT	CSVGAGGSNEKLFF
TRBJ1-2	TRBV20-1	-	-	TGCAGTGCTAGAGACCACACCGAGACCCTGTATGGCTACACCTTC	CSARDHTETLYGYTF
TRBJ2-5	TRBV5-1	-	-	TGCGCCAGCAGCTTTTTGGGACATAGGGAAGAGACCCAGTACTTC	CASSFLGHREETQYF
TRBJ2-4	TRBV7-2	-	TRBD2	TGTGCCAGCAGCCGAGGACTAGCGGGAGAGAACATTCAGTACTTC	CASSRGLAGENIQYF
TRBJ2-1	TRBV6-1	-	-	TGTGCCAGCAGCCGGACTACCGCAGAGACCCAGTTCTTC	CASSRTTAETQFF
TRBJ2-5	TRBV6-2/TRBV6-3	-	-	TGTGCCAGCAGTGGTGTAGGGGGGTTCAATGAGCAGTACTTC	CASSGVGGFNEQYF
TRBJ2-5	TRBV29-1	-	-	TGCAGCGCCCGGGACGGATTGTACCAAGAGACCCAGTACTTC	CSARDGLYQETQYF
TRBJ2-4	TRBV5-1	-	TRBD1	TGCGCCAGCAGCTTGGTGGTACAGGGGAGATTCGGCAAAAACATTCAGTACTTC	CASSLVVQGRFGKNIQYF
TRBJ2-3	TRBV4-2	-	TRBD2	TGTACCAGCAGCCATATCACTAGCGGGGGTCCTAGCACAGATACGCAGTATTTT	CTSSHITSGGPSTDTQYF
TRBJ2-5	TRBV6-1	-	-	TGTGCCAGCAGTAAGCCCCCTAGGCTAGAGACCCAGTACTTC	CASSKPPRLETQYF
TRBJ1-5	TRBV7-9	-	-	TGTGCCAGCAGCTCCGGGGTCGGTGATCAGCCCCAGCATTTT	CASSSGVGDQPQHF
TRBJ2-1	TRBV6-5	once	-	TGTGCCAGCAGTTACTCGAATCGGGGGGCCCGGGATGAGCAGTTCTTC	CASSYSNRGARDEQFF
TRBJ2-1	TRBV27	-	TRBD1	TGTGCCAGCAGTTTAAAGGGGACAGGGGTACCGCTCTCCTACAATGAGCAGTTCTTC	CASSLKGTGVPLSYNEQFF
TRBJ2-7	TRBV4-1	-	-	TGCGCCAGCAGGTTAGGGGTTCAAGGATACAATGAGCAGTACTTC	CASRLGVQGYNEQYF
TRBJ2-1	TRBV6-2/TRBV6-3	few	TRBD2	TGTGCCAGCAGTTACACACCCGGACTAGCGGGGGCCTCCTACAATGAGCAGTTCTTC	CASSYTPGLAGASYNEQFF
TRBJ2-5	TRBV5-1	-	-	TGCGCCAGCAGCTTGGCCGGGGTTCGCGAAGAGACCCAGTACTTC	CASSLAGVREETQYF
TRBJ1-1	TRBV7-2	-	-	TGTGCCAGCAGCTTAGCGGTAGGGCAAGCTTTCTTT	CASSLAVGQAFF
TRBJ2-1	TRBV5-1	-	-	TGCGCCAGCAGCTCTAGGGGCACTGAGCAGTTCTTC	CASSSRGTEQFF
TRBJ1-2	TRBV20-1	-	TRBD1	TGCAGTGCTGGGTGGACAGGGGGATATGGCTACACCTTC	CSAGWTGGYGYTF
TRBJ2-5	TRBV24-1	-	-	TGTGCCACCATCCTAAGGGGGGGCATCTTATTCGGGGAGACCCAGTACTTC	CATILRGGILFGETQYF
TRBJ2-7	TRBV5-1	-	TRBD1	TGCGCCAGCAGCTTCACGGGACAGACATTCTCCTACGAGCAGTACTTC	CASSFTGQTFSYEQYF
TRBJ2-2	TRBV11-3	many	-	TGCGCCAGCAGCTTGAACACCGGGGAGCTGTTTTTT	CASSLNTGELFF
TRBJ2-3	TRBV3-1	-	-	TGTGCCAGCAGCCAAGATAGCCTGACAGATACGCAGTATTTT	CASSQDSLTDTQYF
TRBJ2-7	TRBV7-2	-	-	TGTGCCAGCAGCTTAGTTGTAGGGAACGCCTACGAGCAGTACTTC	CASSLVVGNAYEQYF
TRBJ1-2	TRBV6-6	-	-	TGTGCCAGCAGTACCCAGTCCTATGGCTACACCTTC	CASSTQSYGYTF
TRBJ2-5	TRBV3-1	-	TRBD1	TGTGCCAGCAGCCATAAGGGACAGCACAATGAGCAGTACTTC	CASSHKGQHNEQYF
TRBJ1-2	TRBV4-1	-	-	TGCGCCAGCAGCCAAACGGATTACCCGCGTGGCTACACCTTC	CASSQTDYPRGYTF
TRBJ1-1	TRBV6-4	-	-	TGTGCCAGCAGTGACCGGACAGATATGAACACTGAAGCTTTCTTT	CASSDRTDMNTEAFF
TRBJ1-4	TRBV6-6	-	TRBD1	TGTGCCAGCATGGGGGGGGACAGTAATGAAAAACTGTTTTTT	CASMGGDSNEKLFF
TRBJ2-4	TRBV20-1	-	TRBD2	TGCAGTGCTAGAGGTTCAGCGGGAGAACAAAACATTCAGTACTTC	CSARGSAGEQNIQYF